Listed below are T cell receptor beta chains from one sample, sequenced in a study of control samples from healthy donors and cancer patients. Data came from immunoSEQ multiplex PCR; TCRdb stores just in-frame clones and leaves some out. The repertoire holds around 42,000 clones, less than 90% seen once, with about 45% in the top ten. Sequenced input: blood. The receptors were gathered from a man between 60 and 75 years old in good health. The CDR3 runs from the conserved cysteine through the conserved F or W. The order of the fields is CDR3 protein, CDR3 DNA, D gene, CDR3 length, V gene, J gene, clone size. The D gene is left open where the match is weak. For some rows the clone size is stated as once, few or many, or as a class when expanded; others skip it.

CASTSGTVEALHF	TGTGCCAGTACGTCCGGGACGGTCGAAGCCCTCCACTTT	NA	13	TRBV28	TRBJ1-6	many
CASSQAQGIGAIYF	TGTGCCAGCAGCCAAGCACAGGGTATTGGCGCCATATATTTT	NA	14	TRBV3-1/TRBV3-2	TRBJ1-3	NA
CASSGTSGVGTDTQYF	TGTGCCAGCAGCGGGACAAGCGGGGTAGGAACAGATACGCAGTATTTT	NA	16	TRBV28	TRBJ2-3	NA
CASSLVGGGYGYTF	TGTGCCAGCAGTTTAGTAGGGGGCGGCTATGGCTACACCTTC	TRBD1	14	TRBV6-5	TRBJ1-2	NA
CASSRIDSNYGYTF	TGTGCCAGCAGCCGGATAGACAGTAACTATGGCTACACCTTC	NA	14	TRBV3-1/TRBV3-2	TRBJ1-2	NA
CASSYEGREVNSPLHF	TGTGCCAGCAGTTACGAGGGGCGGGAGGTTAATTCACCCCTCCACTTT	NA	16	TRBV6-5	TRBJ1-6	NA
CASSQTRGYEQYF	TGCGCCAGCAGCCAGACGAGGGGCTACGAGCAGTACTTC	NA	13	TRBV4-3	TRBJ2-7	NA
CASTPGLAVRLDTGELFF	TGTGCCAGTACCCCGGGACTAGCGGTCCGACTTGACACCGGGGAGCTGTTTTTT	TRBD2	18	TRBV19	TRBJ2-2	NA
CASSLGMTGRNSPLHF	TGTGCCAGCAGCTTAGGGATGACAGGGCGGAATTCACCCCTCCACTTT	TRBD1	16	TRBV7-9	TRBJ1-6	NA
CASSLQAGNTIYF	TGTGCCAGCAGCTTACAGGCTGGAAACACCATATATTTT	NA	13	TRBV7-3	TRBJ1-3	NA
CASSRTGPYEQYF	TGTGCCAGCTCACGGACCGGTCCCTACGAGCAGTACTTC	NA	13	TRBV18	TRBJ2-7	NA
CASSQGFTGHASEQYF	TGTGCCAGCAGCCAAGGGTTTACAGGTCACGCGAGCGAGCAGTACTTC	NA	16	TRBV14	TRBJ2-7	NA
CASSISRGNYNEQFF	TGTGCCAGTAGTATCAGCAGGGGAAACTACAATGAGCAGTTCTTC	NA	15	TRBV19	TRBJ2-1	NA
CASSLSRQGYEQYF	TGTGCCAGCAGTTTATCGCGACAGGGCTACGAGCAGTACTTC	TRBD1	14	TRBV27	TRBJ2-7	few
CASSQDPLSSYNSPLHF	TGTGCCAGCAGCCAAGATCCCCTGAGCTCCTATAATTCACCCCTCCACTTT	NA	17	TRBV4-2	TRBJ1-6	NA
CAISESQDLNTEAFF	TGTGCCATCAGTGAGTCGCAGGACCTGAACACTGAAGCTTTCTTT	NA	15	TRBV10-3	TRBJ1-1	NA
CASSLAGFANEQFF	TGTGCCAGCAGCTTAGCAGGGTTTGCAAATGAGCAGTTCTTC	NA	14	TRBV7-9	TRBJ2-1	NA
CASSIGRDGTGNQPQHF	TGTGCCAGTAGTATCGGGCGGGACGGGACAGGGAATCAGCCCCAGCATTTT	TRBD1	17	TRBV19	TRBJ1-5	NA
CASSPDTNYGYTF	TGTGCCAGCAGCCCTGATACTAACTATGGCTACACCTTC	NA	13	TRBV11-2	TRBJ1-2	NA
CASSLGTSEKTQYF	TGTGCCAGCTCACTCGGGACTAGCGAGAAGACCCAGTACTTC	TRBD2	14	TRBV18	TRBJ2-5	few
CTGTVYNEQFF	TGCACAGGGACAGTCTACAATGAGCAGTTCTTC	TRBD1	11	TRBV20-1	TRBJ2-1	NA
CASVEEGGGYEQYF	TGTGCCAGTGTAGAGGAGGGGGGAGGCTACGAGCAGTACTTC	NA	14	TRBV28	TRBJ2-7	NA
CASSLGLAGGQSLYNEQFF	TGTGCCAGCAGTCTCGGACTAGCGGGGGGCCAGTCGCTTTACAATGAGCAGTTCTTC	TRBD2	19	TRBV27	TRBJ2-1	NA
CASSYGLADNEQFF	TGTGCCAGCAGCTATGGACTAGCGGACAATGAGCAGTTCTTC	TRBD2	14	TRBV7-9	TRBJ2-1	NA
CASRRQGQNEGYTF	TGTGCCAGCAGGCGGCAGGGGCAGAACGAGGGCTACACCTTC	NA	14	TRBV2	TRBJ1-2	NA
CASSPGTSSSNEQFF	TGCGCCAGCAGCCCCGGGACTAGCTCGAGTAATGAGCAGTTCTTC	TRBD2	15	TRBV5-1	TRBJ2-1	NA
CASRPTGNQPQHF	TGTGCCAGCAGGCCGACAGGGAATCAGCCCCAGCATTTT	TRBD1	13	TRBV12-3/TRBV12-4	TRBJ1-5	NA
CASSPSGRILFF	TGTGCCAGCAGTCCTAGCGGGAGAATTCTGTTCTTC	TRBD2	12	TRBV11-1	TRBJ2-1	NA
CASSLDPGRGDEQFF	TGTGCCAGCAGCTTAGATCCTGGGCGGGGGGACGAGCAGTTCTTC	TRBD2	15	TRBV11-2	TRBJ2-1	once
CATSRPTGTASPQETQYF	TGTGCCACCAGCAGACCCACTGGAACAGCGAGCCCGCAAGAGACCCAGTACTTC	NA	18	TRBV15	TRBJ2-5	few
CASSLFPNNQPQHF	TGTGCCAGCAGCTTATTCCCGAACAATCAGCCCCAGCATTTT	NA	14	TRBV7-9	TRBJ1-5	NA
CASRAGGFNSPLHF	TGTGCCAGTCGGGCAGGGGGTTTTAATTCACCCCTCCACTTT	TRBD1	14	TRBV19	TRBJ1-6	NA
CASSIQPGQGARGANVLTF	TGTGCCAGTAGTATTCAACCGGGACAGGGGGCGAGGGGGGCCAACGTCCTGACTTTC	TRBD1	19	TRBV19	TRBJ2-6	once
CASSEFSNQPQHF	TGTGCCAGCAGTGAATTTAGCAATCAGCCCCAGCATTTT	NA	13	TRBV6-1	TRBJ1-5	NA
CASRPEQGSTDTQYF	TGTGCCAGCAGACCCGAACAGGGAAGCACAGATACGCAGTATTTT	NA	15	TRBV7-9	TRBJ2-3	NA
CASSQGLGSIGQYF	TGTGCCAGCAGCCAAGGGCTGGGGAGTATCGGGCAGTACTTC	NA	14	TRBV14	TRBJ2-7	NA
CASSRDLAKNIQYF	TGTGCCAGCAGCCGAGATTTAGCCAAAAACATTCAGTACTTC	NA	14	TRBV5-5	TRBJ2-4	few
CASSPSLTDTQYF	TGTGCCAGCTCACCTTCCCTCACAGATACGCAGTATTTT	NA	13	TRBV18	TRBJ2-3	NA
CASSLDRHHEQYF	TGTGCCAGCAGCTTAGATCGGCACCACGAGCAGTACTTC	NA	13	TRBV11-2	TRBJ2-7	NA
CASSPKGDRVYGYTF	TGCGCCAGCAGCCCTAAAGGGGACAGAGTCTATGGCTACACCTTC	TRBD1	15	TRBV5-1	TRBJ1-2	NA
CASSIGGQVTDTQYF	TGTGCCAGTAGTATCGGGGGACAGGTAACAGATACGCAGTATTTT	TRBD1	15	TRBV19	TRBJ2-3	once
CASNGNNEQFF	TGTGCCAGCAATGGAAACAATGAGCAGTTCTTC	NA	11	TRBV6-1	TRBJ2-1	NA
CATSSRAANTGELFF	TGTGCCACCAGTTCCCGTGCGGCGAACACCGGGGAGCTGTTTTTT	NA	15	TRBV15	TRBJ2-2	NA
CASSSFSNQPQHF	TGTGCCAGCAGTTCGTTCAGCAATCAGCCCCAGCATTTT	NA	13	TRBV11-2	TRBJ1-5	NA
CASSQTSGGGTDTQYF	TGTGCCAGCAGCCAGACTAGCGGGGGGGGTACAGATACGCAGTATTTT	TRBD2	16	TRBV7-2	TRBJ2-3	NA
CASSGQGTDTQYF	TGTGCCAGCTCGGGACAGGGAACAGATACGCAGTATTTT	TRBD1	13	TRBV18	TRBJ2-3	NA
CASSIYKGSYNEQFF	TGTGCCAGCAGCATCTACAAGGGCTCCTACAATGAGCAGTTCTTC	NA	15	TRBV7-3	TRBJ2-1	NA
CASSVGLAGADTQYF	TGTGCCAGTAGTGTGGGACTAGCGGGAGCAGATACGCAGTATTTT	TRBD2	15	TRBV19	TRBJ2-3	NA
CASSLVDSHYNEQFF	TGTGCCAGCAGCTTAGTGGACAGCCACTACAATGAGCAGTTCTTC	NA	15	TRBV7-2	TRBJ2-1	NA
CSASRGGRGTEAFF	TGCAGTGCTAGTAGGGGGGGGCGCGGCACTGAAGCTTTCTTT	NA	14	TRBV20-1	TRBJ1-1	few
CASSPGRLTGGYTF	TGTGCCAGCAGCCCCGGGAGGCTCACGGGGGGCTACACCTTC	NA	14	TRBV14	TRBJ1-2	NA
CASSSYRGQGHSGELFF	TGCGCCAGCAGCTCGTATAGGGGACAGGGGCATTCCGGGGAGCTGTTTTTT	TRBD1	17	TRBV5-1	TRBJ2-2	once
CASSINQGSTGELFF	TGTGCCAGTAGTATAAACCAGGGGAGCACCGGGGAGCTGTTTTTT	NA	15	TRBV19	TRBJ2-2	NA
CACLTPSTF	TGTGCCTGCCTCACCCCGTCCACCTTC	NA	9	TRBV30	TRBJ1-2	few
CASSLRVAGGGEQYF	TGTGCCAGCAGTTTGCGGGTAGCGGGAGGCGGTGAGCAGTACTTC	TRBD2	15	TRBV28	TRBJ2-7	NA
CASSQQGRDTEAFF	TGCGCCAGCAGCCAACAGGGAAGGGACACTGAAGCTTTCTTT	NA	14	TRBV4-3	TRBJ1-1	NA
CASSPPGRQGAWGYGYTF	TGTGCCAGCTCACCACCGGGGAGACAGGGCGCGTGGGGCTATGGCTACACCTTC	TRBD1	18	TRBV18	TRBJ1-2	NA
CAIRDSSYEQYF	TGTGCCATCAGGGACAGCTCCTACGAGCAGTACTTC	NA	12	TRBV10-3	TRBJ2-7	few
CASSLVGVNSGNTIYF	TGTGCCAGCAGCTTGGTAGGGGTCAACTCTGGAAACACCATATATTTT	NA	16	TRBV5-5	TRBJ1-3	NA
CAIPRDGNTEAFF	TGCGCCATCCCCAGGGACGGCAACACTGAAGCTTTCTTT	NA	13	TRBV10-1	TRBJ1-1	NA